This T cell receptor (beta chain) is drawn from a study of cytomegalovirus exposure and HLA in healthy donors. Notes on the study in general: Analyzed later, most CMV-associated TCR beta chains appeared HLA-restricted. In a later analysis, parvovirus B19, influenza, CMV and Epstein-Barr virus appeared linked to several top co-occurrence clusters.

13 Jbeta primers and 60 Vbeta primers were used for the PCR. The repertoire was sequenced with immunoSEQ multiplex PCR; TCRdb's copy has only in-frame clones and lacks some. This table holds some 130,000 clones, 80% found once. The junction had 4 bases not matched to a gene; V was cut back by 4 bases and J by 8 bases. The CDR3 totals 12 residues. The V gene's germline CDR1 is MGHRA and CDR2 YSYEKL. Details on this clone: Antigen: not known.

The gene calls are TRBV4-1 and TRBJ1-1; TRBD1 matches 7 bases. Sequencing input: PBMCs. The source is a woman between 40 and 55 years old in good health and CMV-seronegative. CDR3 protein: CASSRQGDEAFF. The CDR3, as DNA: TGCGCCAGCAGCCGACAGGGCGACGAAGCTTTCTTT.